What follows are 6 T cell receptor beta chains derived from one specimen sequenced in a study of T-cell memory formation after mild COVID-19. MiXCR was run by TCRdb on the 5' RACE reads, yielding one entry per CDR3 protein. The data show 300,000 or so distinct CDR3 sequences, with around a sixth seen just once and 22% held by the top ten. Material for sequencing was PBMCs or a T cell subset sorted from them (not recorded which). Source of these receptors: a man between 18 and 29 years old who had mild COVID-19 (a few samples of this study predate the infection). Cell type and time point are not known.

V and J are TRBV7-2 and TRBJ1-5, with D possibly TRBD1 on 6 matching bases. The germline V gene has CDR1 SGHTA and CDR2 FQGNSA. Trimming took off 4 bases at V and 2 bases at J, with 9 bases between the two ends. The CDR3 extends over 14 amino acids. This CDR3 reads CASSYAGGNQPQHF. The CDR3 nucleotides read TGTGCCAGCAGCTATGCAGGGGGCAATCAGCCCCAGCATTTT.

The chain employs TRBV4-3 and TRBJ2-1; the D gene is possibly TRBD1 (5 bases). The germline V and J ends were trimmed by 1 base and 7 bases, with 17 bases remaining between them. Germline V lookup: CDR1 LGHNA, CDR2 YSLEER. There are 16 residues in the CDR3. For the CDR3, the DNA is TGCGCCAGCAGCCAAGTCCAGGGATGGGCTGCAAATGAGCAGTTCTTC. Protein: CASSQVQGWAANEQFF.

This clonotype showed up just a few times. CDR3 amino acids: CASSLRLVRPDEQFF. CDR3 in DNA: TGTGCCAGCAGCTTAAGACTAGTTAGGCCTGATGAGCAGTTCTTC. J is TRBJ2-1 and V is TRBV7-3, with D possibly being TRBD2 (6 bases). V was pared by 1 base and J by 8 bases, with 15 bases between. Germline V lookup: CDR1 SGHTA, CDR2 FQGTGA. CDR3 length: 15 amino acids.

This clonotype was seen more than once but under ten times. The V call is TRBV7-9, the J call TRBJ1-4; D not resolved. This CDR3 spans 15 amino acids. The V and J ends lost 3 bases and 3 bases respectively, with 11 bases between them. Germline CDR1 SEHNR, CDR2 FQNEAQ (reference sequence). The CDR3 DNA reads as TGTGCCAGCAGCTTCCCGCCCGGGCCTAATGAAAAACTGTTTTTT. It translates to CASSFPPGPNEKLFF.

The genes are TRBV27 and TRBJ2-5; D is possibly TRBD2 (5 bases). CDR3 length equals 16 residues. Between the trimmed V and J ends, which lost 6 bases and 4 bases, there was a span of 21 bases. The V gene's germline CDR1 is MNHEY and CDR2 SMNVEV (reference sequence). The CDR3 nucleotides are TGTGCCAGCAGACCAACTCATGAGTGGGCGGGAGAGACCCAGTACTTC. It encodes CASRPTHEWAGETQYF.

The sample holds a few counts of this clonotype. This chain uses TRBV5-1 with TRBJ2-1; no definite D call. The CDR3 has 13 amino acids. Germline V gene sequence: CDR1 SGHRS, CDR2 YFSETQ. The V end was cut by 0 bases, the J end by 7 bases, with 8 bases between. For the CDR3, the DNA is TGCGCCAGCAGCTTGGGCAGCGCGAATGAGCAGTTCTTC. Translating gives CASSLGSANEQFF.